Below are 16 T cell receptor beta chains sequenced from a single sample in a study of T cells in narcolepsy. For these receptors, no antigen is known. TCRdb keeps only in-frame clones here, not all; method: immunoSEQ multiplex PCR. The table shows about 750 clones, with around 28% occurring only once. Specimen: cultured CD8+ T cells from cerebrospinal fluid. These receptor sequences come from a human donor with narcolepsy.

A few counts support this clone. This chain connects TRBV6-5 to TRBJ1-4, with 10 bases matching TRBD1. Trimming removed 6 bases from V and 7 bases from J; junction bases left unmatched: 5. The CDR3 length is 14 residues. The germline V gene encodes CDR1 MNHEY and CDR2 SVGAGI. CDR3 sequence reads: CASRVTGGSEKLFF. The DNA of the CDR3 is TGTGCCAGCAGAGTGACAGGGGGCTCTGAAAAACTGTTTTTT.

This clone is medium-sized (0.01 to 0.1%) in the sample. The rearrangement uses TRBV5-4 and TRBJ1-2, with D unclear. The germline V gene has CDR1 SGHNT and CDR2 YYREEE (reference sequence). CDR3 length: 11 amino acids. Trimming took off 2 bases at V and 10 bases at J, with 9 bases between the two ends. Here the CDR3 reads CASSFHQFYTF. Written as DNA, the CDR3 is TGTGCCAGCAGCTTTCACCAATTCTACACCTTC. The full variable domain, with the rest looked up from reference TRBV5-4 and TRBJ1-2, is ETGVTQSPTHLIKTRGQQVTLRCSSQSGHNTVSWYQQALGQGPQFIFQYYREEENGRGNFPPRFSGLQFPNYSSELNVNALELDDSALYLCASSFHQFYTFGSGTRLTVV.

CDR3 amino acids: CASSQGNEQFF. DNA for the CDR3: TGTGCCAGCAGTCAGGGCAATGAGCAGTTCTTC. The chain carries TRBV5-7 and TRBJ2-1, with a tentative D call TRBD1 (5 bases). TRBV5-7 falls under the ORF class, with uncertain function. With 5 bases removed from V and 6 bases from J, the gap between germline ends came to 6 bases. The CDR3 contains 11 residues.

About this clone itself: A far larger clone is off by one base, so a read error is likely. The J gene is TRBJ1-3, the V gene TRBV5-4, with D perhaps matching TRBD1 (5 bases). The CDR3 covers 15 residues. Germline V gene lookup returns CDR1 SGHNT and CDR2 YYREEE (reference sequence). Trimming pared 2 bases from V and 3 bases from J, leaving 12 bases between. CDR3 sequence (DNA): TGTGCCAGCAGCTTAGCCCCCGGGGGTGGAAACACCATATATTTT. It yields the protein CASSLAPGGGNTIYF.

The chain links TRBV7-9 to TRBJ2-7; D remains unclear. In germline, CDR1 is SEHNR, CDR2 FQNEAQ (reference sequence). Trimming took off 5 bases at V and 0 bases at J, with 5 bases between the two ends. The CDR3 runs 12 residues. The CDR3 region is CASSLTSYEQYF. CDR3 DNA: TGTGCCAGCAGCCTGACCTCCTACGAGCAGTACTTC.

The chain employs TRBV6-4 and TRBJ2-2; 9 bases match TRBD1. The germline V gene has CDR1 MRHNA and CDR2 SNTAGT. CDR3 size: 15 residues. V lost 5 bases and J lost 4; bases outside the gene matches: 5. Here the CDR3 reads CASSYLTGGTGELFF. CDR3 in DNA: TGTGCCAGCAGTTACCTGACAGGGGGCACCGGGGAGCTGTTTTTT.

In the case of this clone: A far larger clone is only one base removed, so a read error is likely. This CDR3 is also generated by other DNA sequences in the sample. CDR3 DNA: TGTGCGAGCAGCTTGGGGCTAGCGGGAGATTCAGGATACGAGCAGTACTTC. Translated, it gives CASSLGLAGDSGYEQYF. The rearrangement joins TRBV5-4 to TRBJ2-7; 10 bases match TRBD2. Germline-derived CDR1 and CDR2 are SGHNT and YYREEE (reference sequence). The CDR3 covers 17 residues. The variable domain in full, completed from reference TRBV5-4 and TRBJ2-7, reads ETGVTQSPTHLIKTRGQQVTLRCSSQSGHNTVSWYQQALGQGPQFIFQYYREEENGRGNFPPRFSGLQFPNYSSELNVNALELDDSALYLCASSLGLAGDSGYEQYFGPGTRLTVT.

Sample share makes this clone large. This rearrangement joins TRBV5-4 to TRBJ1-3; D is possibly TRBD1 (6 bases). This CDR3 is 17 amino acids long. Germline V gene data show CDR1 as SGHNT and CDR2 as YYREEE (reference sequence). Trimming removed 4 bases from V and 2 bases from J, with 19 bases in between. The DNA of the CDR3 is TGTGCCAGCAGCAGCTGGAATTCAGGGGCAGCTGGAAACACCATATATTTT. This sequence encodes CASSSWNSGAAGNTIYF.

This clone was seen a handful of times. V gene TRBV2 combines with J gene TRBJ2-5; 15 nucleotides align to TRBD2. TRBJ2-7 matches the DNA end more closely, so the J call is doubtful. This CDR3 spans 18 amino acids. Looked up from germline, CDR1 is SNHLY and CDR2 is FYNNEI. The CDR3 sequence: CASSLSWTSGGATYEQYF. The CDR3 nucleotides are TGTGCCAGCAGTTTATCGTGGACTAGCGGGGGGGCTACCTACGAGCAGTACTTC.

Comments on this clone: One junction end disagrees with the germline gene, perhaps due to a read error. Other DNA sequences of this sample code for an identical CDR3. The CDR3 here is CASSLAPGVGNTIYF. CDR3 bases: TGTGCCAGCAGCTTAGCCCCCGGGGTTGGAAACACCATATATTTT. The chain employs TRBV5-1 and TRBJ1-3, with D unclear. The CDR3 loop spans 15 amino acids. Germline V CDR1 and CDR2: SGHRS, YFSETQ. Full variable domain (outside the CDR3, taken from reference TRBV5-1 and TRBJ1-3): KAGVTQTPRYLIKTRGQQVTLSCSPISGHRSVSWYQQTPGQGLQFLFEYFSETQRNKGNFPGRFSGRQFSNSRSEMNVSTLELGDSALYLCASSLAPGVGNTIYFGEGSWLTVV.

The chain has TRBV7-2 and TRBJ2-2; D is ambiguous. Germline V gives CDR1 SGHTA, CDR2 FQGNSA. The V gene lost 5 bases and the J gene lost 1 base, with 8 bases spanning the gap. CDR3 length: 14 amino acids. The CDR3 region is CASSEGLNTGELFF. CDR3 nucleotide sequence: TGTGCCAGCAGCGAAGGGTTGAACACCGGGGAGCTGTTTTTT.

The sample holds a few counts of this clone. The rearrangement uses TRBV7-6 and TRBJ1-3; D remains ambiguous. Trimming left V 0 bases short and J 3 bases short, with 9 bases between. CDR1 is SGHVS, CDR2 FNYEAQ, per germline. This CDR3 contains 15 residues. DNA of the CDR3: TGTGCCAGCAGCTTAGCCCCCGGGGTTGGAAACACCATATATTTT. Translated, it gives CASSLAPGVGNTIYF.

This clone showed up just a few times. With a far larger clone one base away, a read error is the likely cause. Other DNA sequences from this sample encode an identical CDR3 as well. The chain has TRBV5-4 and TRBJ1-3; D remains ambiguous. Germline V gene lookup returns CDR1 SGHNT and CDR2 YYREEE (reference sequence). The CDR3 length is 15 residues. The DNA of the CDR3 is TGTGCGAGCAGCTTAGCCCCCGGGGTTGGAAACACCATATATTTT. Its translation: CASSLAPGVGNTIYF.

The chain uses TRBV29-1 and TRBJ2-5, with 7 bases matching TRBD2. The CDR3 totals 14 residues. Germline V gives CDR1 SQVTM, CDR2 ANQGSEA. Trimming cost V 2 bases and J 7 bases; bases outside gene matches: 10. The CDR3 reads CSVESGSGLGTQYF. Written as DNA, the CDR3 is TGCAGCGTTGAATCGGGTAGCGGGTTGGGGACCCAGTACTTC.

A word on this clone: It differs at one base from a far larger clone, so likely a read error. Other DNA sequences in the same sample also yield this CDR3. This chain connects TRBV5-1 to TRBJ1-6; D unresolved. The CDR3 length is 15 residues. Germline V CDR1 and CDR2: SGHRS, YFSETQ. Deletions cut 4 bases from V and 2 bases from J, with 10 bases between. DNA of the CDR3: TGCGCCAGCAGCCTGGGAGTTCCCTATAATTCACCCCTCCACTTT. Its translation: CASSLGVPYNSPLHF.

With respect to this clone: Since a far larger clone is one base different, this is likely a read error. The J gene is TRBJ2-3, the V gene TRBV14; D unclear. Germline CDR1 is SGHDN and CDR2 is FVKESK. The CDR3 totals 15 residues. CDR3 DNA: TGTGCCAGCCGCAGAGGAGCTTACTCCACAGATGCGCAGTATTTT. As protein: CASRRGAYSTDAQYF.